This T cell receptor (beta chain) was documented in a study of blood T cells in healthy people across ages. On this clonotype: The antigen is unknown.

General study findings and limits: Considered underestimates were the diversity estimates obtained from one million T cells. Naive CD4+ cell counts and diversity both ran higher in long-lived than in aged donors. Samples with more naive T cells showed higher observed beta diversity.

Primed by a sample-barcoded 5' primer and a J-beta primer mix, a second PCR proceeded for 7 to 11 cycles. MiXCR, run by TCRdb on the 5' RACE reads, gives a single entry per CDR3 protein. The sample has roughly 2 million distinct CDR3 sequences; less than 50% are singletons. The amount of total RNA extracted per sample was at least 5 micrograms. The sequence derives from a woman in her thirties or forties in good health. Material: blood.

For the CDR3, the DNA is TGTGCCAGCAGCCAAGAAGGTCCGGGAACTAATGAAAAACTGTTTTTT. Translation gives CASSQEGPGTNEKLFF. The chain combines TRBV3-1 with TRBJ1-4; D gene unclear. In germline, CDR1 is LGHDT, CDR2 YNNKEL (reference sequence). Trimming left V 0 bases short and J 1 base short, with 9 bases between. The CDR3 length is 16 residues.